The source of this T cell receptor (beta chain) is a study of CD8 T cells in ankylosing spondylitis. Study findings and constraints: Roughly eight highly homologous variants made up a TCR beta motif that seemed to typify ankylosing spondylitis blood. Earlier studies detected some motif variants in reactive arthritis synovial fluid and blood. Disease-associated clones were CD8+ and fairly uncommon in peripheral blood. Matched ankylosing spondylitis synovial fluid reportedly showed significant enrichment of disease-linked clones.

For this clonotype: What it binds is not known.

CDR1 and CDR2 (germline): SGHDT, YYEEEE. The CDR3 contains 15 residues. J gave up 3 bases and V 5 bases, and 6 bases lay outside the gene matches. Researchers built TCR beta libraries using quantitative 5'-RACE with molecular barcodes. TCRdb called the 5' RACE reads again in MiXCR, with one record for every CDR3 protein. The sample consists of tens of thousands of distinct CDR3 sequences, roughly 9% of them appearing once. The chain couples TRBV5-6 to TRBJ1-4; the match to TRBD1 covers 8 bases. The origin of this receptor is a male donor with ankylosing spondylitis. The sample comprised blood, either unsorted or a sorted T cell fraction (not recorded which). The CDR3 region is CASSRQGPANEKLFF. The CDR3 DNA follows: TGTGCCAGCAGTCGACAGGGGCCGGCTAATGAAAAACTGTTTTTT.